A single sample gave rise to the 27 T cell receptor beta chains below, sequenced in a study of cytomegalovirus exposure and HLA in healthy donors. The PCR contained 60 Vbeta and 13 Jbeta primers. Repertoires were generated with immunoSEQ multiplex PCR, while TCRdb's copy carries only in-frame clones and drops some. Of 76,000 or so clones in the sample, 79% were seen once. Sequencing used PBMCs. Receptor source: a man aged 30-40 years in good health and CMV-seronegative.

This sequence joins TRBV19 and TRBJ2-1; weak D call: TRBD2 (6 bases). In germline, CDR1 is LNHDA, CDR2 SQIVND (reference sequence). CDR3 length equals 13 residues. The germline V and J ends were trimmed by 7 bases and 7 bases, with 14 bases remaining between them. The CDR3 sequence is CASKSGSRNEQFF. The CDR3 nucleotides are TGTGCCAGTAAATCCGGGAGTCGGAATGAGCAGTTCTTC.

The rearrangement joins TRBV7-2 to TRBJ2-2; 8 positions match TRBD1. The germline CDR1 and CDR2 sequences are SGHTA and FQGNSA. This CDR3 region has 14 residues. With 4 bases clipped from V and 7 bases from J, the junction kept 5 bases outside the gene matches. The CDR3 spells CASSWTGLGGELFF. CDR3 coding DNA: TGTGCCAGCAGCTGGACAGGGTTAGGCGGGGAGCTGTTTTTT.

The rearrangement links TRBV9 to TRBJ2-2, with 13 bases lining up with TRBD2. CDR3 size: 18 residues. Germline CDR1 reads SGDLS; CDR2 reads YYNGEE. Trimming at V came to 4 bases and at J to 0 bases, leaving 6 bases not matched to a gene. The CDR3 sequence: CASSSRTSGGPNTGELFF. The CDR3 DNA reads TGTGCCAGCAGCTCCCGGACTAGCGGGGGCCCGAACACCGGGGAGCTGTTTTTT.

This sequence joins TRBV9 and TRBJ2-5; 10 bases are shared with TRBD1. V trimming: 0 bases; J trimming: 4 bases; junction bases outside the gene matches: 3. The CDR3 contains 15 residues. In germline, CDR1 is SGDLS, CDR2 YYNGEE. The DNA of the CDR3 is TGTGCCAGCAGCGTAGATGGGGACAGGGGAGAGACCCAGTACTTC. This encodes CASSVDGDRGETQYF.

This clone was found a few times. The chain has TRBV5-6 and TRBJ2-2, with 7 bases aligning to TRBD1. Per the germline V gene, CDR1 is SGHDT and CDR2 is YYEEEE. The CDR3 runs 13 residues. V was pared by 5 bases and J by 8 bases, with 6 bases of the junction left unmatched. The CDR3, as DNA: TGTGCCAGCAGAGGGGGCTGGGAGGGGGAGCTGTTTTTT. Protein sequence: CASRGGWEGELFF.

In its sample, this clone was seen once. This chain links TRBV6-5 with TRBJ2-7, with D possibly TRBD1 on 7 matching bases. The CDR3 extends over 13 amino acids. V gave up 7 bases and J gave up 12 bases, with 22 bases separating them. The germline CDR1 and CDR2 sequences are MNHEY and SVGAGI. The CDR3, as DNA: TGTGCCAGCATGGGGGGACAGACCCGTGTTGTGTACTTC. It is translated as CASMGGQTRVVYF.

This clone was detected ten times or more. The genes are TRBV5-1 and TRBJ1-5; the D gene is possibly TRBD1 (6 bases). This CDR3 has 15 residues. Germline CDR1 and CDR2: SGHRS and YFSETQ. V was clipped by 4 bases and J by 3 bases, with 14 bases between them. The CDR3 DNA follows: TGCGCCAGCAGCCCGACAGGAGGTGTCAATCAGCCCCAGCATTTT. Amino acid sequence: CASSPTGGVNQPQHF.

This chain links TRBV7-9 with TRBJ2-3; a possible D gene is TRBD1 (6 bases). CDR1 is SEHNR, CDR2 FQNEAQ, per germline (reference sequence). CDR3 size: 17 residues. With 5 bases removed from V and 2 bases from J, the gap between germline ends came to 20 bases. This chain's CDR3 is CASSPKAVGTFTDTQYF. The CDR3 DNA is TGTGCCAGCAGCCCCAAGGCTGTAGGGACATTCACAGATACGCAGTATTTT. The whole variable domain, filled in from reference TRBV7-9 and TRBJ2-3, reads DTGVSQNPRHKITKRGQNVTFRCDPISEHNRLYWYRQTLGQGPEFLTYFQNEAQLEKSRLLSDRFSAERPKGSFSTLEIQRTEQGDSAMYLCASSPKAVGTFTDTQYFGPGTRLTVL.

A remark on this clone: At one end, the junction sequence differs from germline, possibly due to a read error. The rearrangement joins TRBV7-7 to TRBJ2-3; 7 bases map to TRBD2. This CDR3 region has 15 residues. The germline gives CDR1 SSHAT, CDR2 FNYEAQ (reference sequence). The CDR3 spells CASSLGLAGTDTQYF. The CDR3 nucleotides read TGTGCTAGCAGCTTAGGCCTAGCGGGCACAGATACGCAGTATTTT.

This chain connects TRBV12-5 to TRBJ2-5; D gene ambiguous. V lost 6 bases to trimming and J lost 3 bases, with 5 bases between them. The CDR3 has 11 amino acids. Germline CDR1 and CDR2: LGHNT and FRNRAP. The CDR3 DNA is TGTGCTAGTGGCTTTGAAGAGACCCAGTACTTC. The encoded protein is CASGFEETQYF.

Concerning this clone itself: One junction end disagrees with the germline gene, perhaps due to a read error. This sequence joins TRBV11-3 and TRBJ2-1; a possible D gene is TRBD2 (6 bases). There are 12 residues in the CDR3. The V gene's germline CDR1 is SGHNT and CDR2 YENEEA. As DNA, the CDR3 is TGTGCCAGCACCTTACCACCCCGCGGGGCGTTCTTC. It specifies CASTLPPRGAFF.

This rearrangement joins TRBV6-1 to TRBJ2-3, with D possibly TRBD2 on 7 matching bases. Per germline, CDR1 MNHNS and CDR2 SASEGT. Trimming cost V 0 bases and J 5 bases, with 15 bases left between them. This CDR3 contains 16 residues. CDR3 amino acids: CASSEAVGGAGDTQYF. The CDR3 DNA sequence: TGTGCCAGCAGTGAAGCTGTTGGGGGGGCGGGAGATACGCAGTATTTT.

This sequence joins TRBV7-3 and TRBJ2-1; 10 positions agree with TRBD2. The germline CDR1 and CDR2 sequences are SGHTA and FQGTGA. The CDR3 spans 16 residues. Trimming took 1 base from V and 6 from J; bases not matched to a gene: 6. Here the CDR3 DNA reads TGTGCCAGCAGCTTAATGGTAGCGGGGGGACGCAATGAGCAGTTCTTC. Amino acids: CASSLMVAGGRNEQFF.

CDR3 loop: CASVAGREAFF. CDR3 coding DNA: TGTGCCAGCGTGGCAGGGCGGGAAGCTTTCTTT. The chain joins TRBV2 to TRBJ1-1; maybe TRBD1 (5 bases). The CDR3 has 11 amino acids. Trimming left V 8 bases short and J 8 bases short, with 12 bases between. Germline V lookup: CDR1 SNHLY, CDR2 FYNNEI.

The gene calls are TRBV2 and TRBJ2-3; TRBD1 aligns across 7 bases. Unmatched junction bases numbered 6, after V lost 9 bases and J lost 0 bases. CDR1 SNHLY and CDR2 FYNNEI come from the germline V gene. The CDR3 extends over 14 amino acids. Here the CDR3 DNA reads TGTGCCAGTGAGGGACAGTCTAGCACAGATACGCAGTATTTT. It codes for CASEGQSSTDTQYF.

The chain combines TRBV10-3 with TRBJ2-2; 8 bases agree with TRBD2. J gave up 1 base and V 7 bases, and 2 bases lay outside the gene matches. The length of the CDR3 is 14 residues. Germline V lookup: CDR1 ENHRY, CDR2 SYGVKD. Here the CDR3 DNA reads TGTGCCATCAAAGCGGGAGTGAACACCGGGGAGCTGTTTTTT. Translating it yields CAIKAGVNTGELFF.

This clone turned up a few times. V usage is TRBV6-1 and J usage is TRBJ2-6, with 7 bases matching TRBD2. Unmatched junction bases numbered 1, after V lost 8 bases and J lost 0 bases. The V gene's germline CDR1 is MNHNS and CDR2 SASEGT. CDR3 length: 14 amino acids. The CDR3 protein is CASASGSGANVLTF. In DNA form, the CDR3 reads TGTGCCAGCGCTAGCGGCTCTGGGGCCAACGTCCTGACTTTC.

The CDR3 sequence is CASSERPGWLAFF. The CDR3 nucleotides are TGTGCCAGCAGTGAAAGACCAGGATGGTTGGCTTTCTTT. This sequence joins TRBV6-1 and TRBJ1-1; D call uncertain. Germline V lookup: CDR1 MNHNS, CDR2 SASEGT. V lost 2 bases, J lost 11 bases, and 15 bases lay in between. This CDR3 has 13 residues.

The CDR3 region is CASSLGGQGFQPQHF. In DNA, the CDR3 is TGTGCCAGCAGCTTAGGAGGTCAGGGGTTTCAGCCCCAGCATTTT. The chain employs TRBV7-8 and TRBJ1-5, with D possibly being TRBD1 (6 bases). V was trimmed by 1 base and J by 6 bases, leaving 13 bases between them. The CDR3 sequence is 15 residues long. Germline V gives CDR1 SGHVS, CDR2 FQNEAQ.

CDR3 sequence: CASSLHGNSPLHF. The CDR3 nucleotides read TGTGCCAGCAGCCTACACGGGAATTCACCCCTCCACTTT. This chain connects TRBV11-3 to TRBJ1-6; D not resolved. The CDR3 loop spans 13 amino acids. Per germline, CDR1 SGHNT and CDR2 YENEEA. The V and J ends lost 5 bases and 7 bases respectively, with 9 bases between them.

CDR3 in DNA: TGTGCCAGCAGTGAGGCAGGGGGAAGCGAGCAGTACTTC. Translated, it gives CASSEAGGSEQYF. The chain links TRBV2 to TRBJ2-7; TRBD1 matches 7 bases. This CDR3 region has 13 residues. V lost 3 bases, J lost 6 bases, and 5 bases stayed unmatched. Germline loops: CDR1 SNHLY, CDR2 FYNNEI.

In the case of this clone: One end of the junction varies from germline; a read error may be responsible. The CDR3 region is CASRFPGSPLHF. The CDR3 bases are TGTGCCAGCCGTTTCCCGGGTTCACCCCTCCACTTT. The chain recombines TRBV27 with TRBJ1-6, with D unclear. Germline V gene data show CDR1 as MNHEY and CDR2 as SMNVEV (reference sequence). This CDR3 region has 12 residues.

The chain joins TRBV10-2 to TRBJ1-2, with TRBD1 identical over 7 bases. The germline CDR1 and CDR2 sequences are WSHSY and SAAADI. J lost 6 bases, V lost 8 bases, and 9 bases had no gene match. This CDR3 contains 13 residues. The CDR3 DNA follows: TGCGCCAGCGCAAGGCAGGGGGAAGATGGCTACACCTTC. This codes for CASARQGEDGYTF.

V gene TRBV30 combines with J gene TRBJ1-2; D is possibly TRBD1 (5 bases). This CDR3 is 13 amino acids long. Trimming left V 1 base short and J 7 bases short, with 13 bases between. CDR1 and CDR2 from the germline V gene are GTSNPN and SVGIG (reference sequence). The CDR3 loop reads CAWSEGNARGYTF. For the CDR3, the DNA is TGTGCCTGGAGTGAGGGGAACGCCCGTGGCTACACCTTC.

V usage is TRBV4-2 and J usage is TRBJ1-3; the D is unclear. The CDR3 contains 15 residues. Deletions cut 1 base from V and 2 bases from J, with 9 bases between. CDR1 is LGHNA, CDR2 YNFKEQ, per germline. The CDR3 bases are TGTGCCAGCAGCCAAGTTGTGCAGGCTGGAAACACCATATATTTT. It codes for CASSQVVQAGNTIYF.

The V gene is TRBV6-5, the J gene TRBJ2-1, with 7 bases fitting TRBD1. V was clipped by 7 bases and J by 6 bases; unmatched bases: 9. This CDR3 comprises 14 residues. Germline CDR1 is MNHEY and CDR2 is SVGAGI. The CDR3 DNA is TGTGCCAGCAAGCCGGGACAGACGTCCAATGAGCAGTTCTTC. Protein sequence: CASKPGQTSNEQFF.

This rearrangement joins TRBV2 to TRBJ1-5; D is unclear. Trimming pared 8 bases from V and 4 bases from J, leaving 12 bases between. Germline V gives CDR1 SNHLY, CDR2 FYNNEI. This CDR3 has 13 residues. CDR3 in amino acids: CASLKTLNQPQHF. CDR3 nucleotides: TGTGCCAGCTTGAAGACACTGAATCAGCCCCAGCATTTT.